This is a list of T cell receptor beta chains from one sample in a study of OX40 agonist ivuxolimab in advanced cancers. This table comes from immunoSEQ multiplex PCR, and its TCRdb copy is limited to in-frame clones, with some not included. The sample lists 45,000 to 50,000 clones; approximately 90% were seen once. Sample: CD4+ or CD8+ T cells sorted from blood, taken in a trial of the OX40 agonist ivuxolimab. The source of these receptors is an adult with an advanced solid tumor such as melanoma, head and neck, liver or kidney cancer. CDR3s include the opening cysteine and the closing phenylalanine or tryptophan. A D gene is named only where the DNA matches it firmly. Some rows have no size entry. The others give once, few or many, or a class for an expanded clone.

TRBV18	12	NA	TRBJ2-2	NA	TGTGCCAGCTCACCCCAGCCCGGGGAGCTGTTTTTT	CASSPQPGELFF
TRBV19	20	NA	TRBJ2-6	NA	TGTGCCAGTAGAGGTTACAAGACACTGTCCCGTTTCTCTGGGGCCAACGTCCTGACTTTC	CASRGYKTLSRFSGANVLTF
TRBV21-1	15	NA	TRBJ2-7	NA	TGTGCCAGCAGCAAAGGTTTGGGCCCCGGCTACGAGCAGTACTTC	CASSKGLGPGYEQYF
TRBV19	14	NA	TRBJ1-6	NA	TGTGCCAGTACCCGGACGGCGTCAGTCGATCCCCTCCACTTT	CASTRTASVDPLHF
TRBV6-5	15	NA	TRBJ2-5	NA	TGTGCCAGCAGCCTGGGGGGGGCTATACAAGAGACCCAGTACTTC	CASSLGGAIQETQYF
TRBV5-1	17	NA	TRBJ2-6	NA	TGCGCCAGCAGCTTTTCGGCCCACCCCCCTGGGGCCAACGTCCTGACTTTC	CASSFSAHPPGANVLTF
TRBV12-2	15	once	TRBJ2-5	NA	TGTGCAAGTCGCTCGGCCGGACGGTGGGCACAGACCCAGTACTTC	CASRSAGRWAQTQYF
TRBV29-1	12	NA	TRBJ2-5	TRBD1	TGCAGCGTTGGACAGGGTGAAGAGACCCAGTACTTC	CSVGQGEETQYF
TRBV7-2	17	NA	TRBJ2-2	TRBD2	TGTGCCAGCAGCTCGGGACTAGCGGGAGGGCCATCCGGGGAGCTGTTTTTT	CASSSGLAGGPSGELFF
TRBV6-1	13	NA	TRBJ1-5	NA	TGTGCCAGCAGTGCAGGGGAGGTGGGGCCCCAGCATTTT	CASSAGEVGPQHF
TRBV2	13	NA	TRBJ2-5	NA	TGTGCCAGCAGCGAGGACTTACATGAGACCCAGTACTTC	CASSEDLHETQYF
TRBV27	12	NA	TRBJ2-7	NA	TGTGCCAGCAGTTCGGGGACACACGAGCAGTACTTC	CASSSGTHEQYF
TRBV4-3	14	NA	TRBJ2-7	NA	TGCGCCAGCAGCCGGGGCGGTGGGGGGAACGAGCAGTACTTC	CASSRGGGGNEQYF
TRBV7-3	14	NA	TRBJ2-1	TRBD1	TGTGCCAGCAGCCTGGGACAGGGAGGCAATGAGCAGTTCTTC	CASSLGQGGNEQFF
TRBV11-1	14	NA	TRBJ2-7	NA	TGTGCCAGCAGCTTATTCACAGGGACCTACGAGCAGTACTTC	CASSLFTGTYEQYF
TRBV19	11	NA	TRBJ2-1	NA	TGTGCCAGTAGTATAGGAAGCGAGCAGTTCTTC	CASSIGSEQFF
TRBV7-9	14	NA	TRBJ1-1	NA	TGTGCCAGCAGCGTAGCCCCCGGGGGGGATGAAGCTTTCTTT	CASSVAPGGDEAFF
TRBV2	14	NA	TRBJ2-7	TRBD2	TGTGCCAGCAGTTGGACTAGGGGCTCAGGTGAGCAGTACTTC	CASSWTRGSGEQYF
TRBV28	15	NA	TRBJ1-2	TRBD1	TGTGCCAGCAGTCCCCCAGCAGGGGGCGACTATGGCTACACCTTC	CASSPPAGGDYGYTF
TRBV6-5	13	NA	TRBJ2-7	TRBD1	TGTGCCAGTACCATGGGACAGGGGTACGAGCAGTACTTC	CASTMGQGYEQYF
TRBV5-1	16	NA	TRBJ1-4	TRBD1	TGCGCCAGCAGCCTCCCTGGACAGGGGACGAATGAAAAACTGTTTTTT	CASSLPGQGTNEKLFF
TRBV5-1	15	NA	TRBJ2-3	NA	TGCGCCAGCAGCTTTCGGGGGCCCGCCTACGATACGCAGTATTTT	CASSFRGPAYDTQYF
TRBV25-1	12	NA	TRBJ2-5	NA	TGTGCCAGCAGTGAAGAGTGGAAGACCCAGTACTTC	CASSEEWKTQYF
TRBV2	13	NA	TRBJ1-1	NA	TGTGCAAAACCTAGTGCCTTGGGGACTGAAGCTTTCTTT	CAKPSALGTEAFF
TRBV4-1	16	NA	TRBJ2-1	NA	TGCGCCAGCAGCCAAGGGTACTCGTATGTGGGAAATGAGCAGTTCTTC	CASSQGYSYVGNEQFF
TRBV2	13	NA	TRBJ2-7	TRBD2	TGTGCCGGGACCCGGGGGGGCTCCTACGAGCAGTACTTC	CAGTRGGSYEQYF
TRBV6-5	15	few	TRBJ1-6	NA	TGTGCCAGCAGTATCGTGTCAGGGGATCGCTCACCCCTCCACTTT	CASSIVSGDRSPLHF
TRBV2	13	NA	TRBJ1-2	TRBD1	TGTGCCAGCAGTCCGACAGGGGCCTATGGCTACACCTTC	CASSPTGAYGYTF
TRBV2	16	NA	TRBJ2-1	TRBD2	TGTGCCATCCACCTAATACCCACGGGAGGATACAATGAGCAGTTCTTC	CAIHLIPTGGYNEQFF
TRBV6-6	13	NA	TRBJ1-1	NA	TGTGCCAGCATGGGGGGCTTGGTCACTGAAGCTTTCTTT	CASMGGLVTEAFF
TRBV6-1	15	NA	TRBJ2-5	NA	TGTGCCAGCAGTCCCGGGAAGGGGTACCAAGAGACCCAGTACTTC	CASSPGKGYQETQYF
TRBV11-2	15	NA	TRBJ1-3	NA	TGTGCCAGCAGCCCGGGGGATTTTGGTAGGAACACCATATATTTT	CASSPGDFGRNTIYF
TRBV2	14	NA	TRBJ1-2	NA	TGTGCCAGCAGTGATTGGGGGACCAGCTATGGCTACACCTTC	CASSDWGTSYGYTF
TRBV7-9	12	NA	TRBJ2-5	NA	TGTGCCAGCAGCTCATCCTACGGTGAGCAGTACTTC	CASSSSYGEQYF
TRBV28	10	NA	TRBJ2-7	NA	TGTGCCAGCTCAGATAACGAGCAGTACTTC	CASSDNEQYF
TRBV5-1	16	NA	TRBJ2-3	TRBD2	TGCGCCAGCAGCTTGGGACTAGCGGGAGATGCGAATACGCAGTATTTT	CASSLGLAGDANTQYF
TRBV27	14	NA	TRBJ2-3	NA	TGTGCCAGCAGACTAGGGCTACTGCCTGATACGCAGTATTTT	CASRLGLLPDTQYF
TRBV6-1	13	NA	TRBJ2-7	TRBD1	TGTGCCTCCCTGGGACAGGGGGCCTACGAGCAGTACTTC	CASLGQGAYEQYF
TRBV11-2	12	NA	TRBJ2-5	NA	TGTGCCAGCAGCCTGGGACTGGAGACCCAGTACTTC	CASSLGLETQYF
TRBV28	15	NA	TRBJ1-5	NA	TGTGCCAGCAGTTTAGGAGGGATGGGCAATCAGCCCCAGCATTTT	CASSLGGMGNQPQHF
TRBV4-1	15	once	TRBJ2-5	TRBD2	TGCGCCAGCAGCCCACATGGGGGGGTCCAAGAGACCCAGTACTTC	CASSPHGGVQETQYF